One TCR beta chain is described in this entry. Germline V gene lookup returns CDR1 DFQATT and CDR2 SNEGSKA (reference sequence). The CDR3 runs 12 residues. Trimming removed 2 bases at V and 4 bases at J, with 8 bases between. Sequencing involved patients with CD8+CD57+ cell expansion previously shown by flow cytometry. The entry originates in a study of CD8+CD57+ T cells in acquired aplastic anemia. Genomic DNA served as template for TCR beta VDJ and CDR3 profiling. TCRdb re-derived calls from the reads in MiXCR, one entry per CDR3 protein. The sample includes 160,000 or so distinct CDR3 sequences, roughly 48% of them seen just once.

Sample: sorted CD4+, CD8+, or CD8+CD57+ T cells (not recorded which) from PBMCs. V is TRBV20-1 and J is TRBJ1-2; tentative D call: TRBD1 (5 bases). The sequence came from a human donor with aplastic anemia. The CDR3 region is CSARPGTYGYTF. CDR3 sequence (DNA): TGCAGTGCTAGACCTGGGACCTATGGCTACACCTTC.